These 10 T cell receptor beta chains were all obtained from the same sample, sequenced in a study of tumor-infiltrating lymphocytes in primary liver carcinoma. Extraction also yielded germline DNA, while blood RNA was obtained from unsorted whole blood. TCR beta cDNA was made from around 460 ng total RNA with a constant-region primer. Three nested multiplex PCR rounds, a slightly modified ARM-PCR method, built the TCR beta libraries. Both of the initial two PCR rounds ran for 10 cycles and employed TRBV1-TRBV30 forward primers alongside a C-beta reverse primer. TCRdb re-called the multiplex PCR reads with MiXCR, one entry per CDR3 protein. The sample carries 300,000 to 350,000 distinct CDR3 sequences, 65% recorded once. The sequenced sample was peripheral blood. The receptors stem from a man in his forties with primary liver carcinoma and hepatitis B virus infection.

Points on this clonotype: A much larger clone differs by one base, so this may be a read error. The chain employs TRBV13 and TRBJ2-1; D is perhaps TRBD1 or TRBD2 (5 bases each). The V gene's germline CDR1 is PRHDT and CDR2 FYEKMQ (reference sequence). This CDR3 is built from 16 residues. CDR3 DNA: TGTACCAGCAGCTTAGCCTCGGGACCCAAAGGGTATGAGCAGTTCTTC. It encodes CTSSLASGPKGYEQFF. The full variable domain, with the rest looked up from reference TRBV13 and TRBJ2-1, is AAGVIQSPRHLIKEKRETATLKCYPIPRHDTVYWYQQGPGQDPQFLISFYEKMQSDKGSIPDRFSAQQFSDYHSELNMSSLELGDSALYFCTSSLASGPKGYEQFFGPGTRLTVL.

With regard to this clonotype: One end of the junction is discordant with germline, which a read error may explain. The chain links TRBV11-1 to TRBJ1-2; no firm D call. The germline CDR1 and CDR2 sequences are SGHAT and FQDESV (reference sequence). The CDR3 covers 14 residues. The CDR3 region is CTSSPTVTHYGYTF. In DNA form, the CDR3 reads TGTACCAGCAGCCCAACGGTCACTCACTATGGCTACACCTTC.

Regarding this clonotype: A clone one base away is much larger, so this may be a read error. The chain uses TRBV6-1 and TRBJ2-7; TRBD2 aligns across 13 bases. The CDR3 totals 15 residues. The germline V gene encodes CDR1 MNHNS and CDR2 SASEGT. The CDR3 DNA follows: TGTGCCAGCAGTGAAGGGGGACTAGCGGGAACCGAGAAGTACTTC. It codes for CASSEGGLAGTEKYF.

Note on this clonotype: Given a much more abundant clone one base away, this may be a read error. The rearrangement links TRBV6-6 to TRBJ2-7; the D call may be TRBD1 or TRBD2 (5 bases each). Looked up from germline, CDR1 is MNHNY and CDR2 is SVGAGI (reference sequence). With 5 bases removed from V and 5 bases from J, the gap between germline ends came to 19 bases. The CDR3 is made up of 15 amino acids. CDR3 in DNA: TGTGCCAGCAGTGCATCACACCCAGGGACCAACGAGCAGTACTTC. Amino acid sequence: CASSASHPGTNEQYF.

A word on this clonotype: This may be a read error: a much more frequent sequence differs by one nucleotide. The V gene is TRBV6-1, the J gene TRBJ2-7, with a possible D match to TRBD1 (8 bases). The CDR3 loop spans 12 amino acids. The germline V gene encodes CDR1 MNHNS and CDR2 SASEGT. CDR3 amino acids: CVTGNRGGEQYF. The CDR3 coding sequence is TGTGTCACCGGGAACAGGGGGGGCGAGCAGTACTTC.

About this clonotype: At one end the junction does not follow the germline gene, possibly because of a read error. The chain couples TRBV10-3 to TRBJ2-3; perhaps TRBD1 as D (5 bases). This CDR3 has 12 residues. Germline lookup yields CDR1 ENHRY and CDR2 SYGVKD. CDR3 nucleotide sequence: TGTGACATCAGCAAGGGGTTGGATACGCAGTATTTT. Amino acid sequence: CDISKGLDTQYF.

The CDR3 region has the DNA TGTGCCTGGAGTGGGGGACTAGCGGGAGGCGAAGAGACCCAGTACTTC. This gives the protein CAWSGGLAGGEETQYF. The rearrangement uses TRBV30 and TRBJ2-5, with 15 bases aligning to TRBD2. The CDR3 runs 16 residues. The V and J ends lost 1 base and 3 bases, in that order; junction bases with no gene match: 3. CDR1 is GTSNPN, CDR2 SVGIG, per germline (reference sequence).

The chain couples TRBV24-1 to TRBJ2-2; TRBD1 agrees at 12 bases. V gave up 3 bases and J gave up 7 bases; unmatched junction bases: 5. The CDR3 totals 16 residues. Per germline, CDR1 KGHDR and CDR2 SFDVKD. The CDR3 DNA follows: TGTGCCACCAGTGATCCGGGACAGGGGGCGATCGGGGAGCTGTTTTTT. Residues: CATSDPGQGAIGELFF.

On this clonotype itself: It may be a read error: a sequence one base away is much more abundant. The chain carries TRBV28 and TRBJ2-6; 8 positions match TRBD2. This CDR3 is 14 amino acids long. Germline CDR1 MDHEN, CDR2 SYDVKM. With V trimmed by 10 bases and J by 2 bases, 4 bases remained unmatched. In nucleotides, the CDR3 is TGTGCCATCAGCGGGGGCACTGGGGCCAACGTCCTGACTTTC. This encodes CAISGGTGANVLTF. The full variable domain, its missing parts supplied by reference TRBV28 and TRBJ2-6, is DVKVTQSSRYLVKRTGEKVFLECVQDMDHENMFWYRQDPGLGLRLIYFSYDVKMKEKGDIPEGYSVSREKKERFSLILESASTNQTSMYLCAISGGTGANVLTFGAGSRLTVL.

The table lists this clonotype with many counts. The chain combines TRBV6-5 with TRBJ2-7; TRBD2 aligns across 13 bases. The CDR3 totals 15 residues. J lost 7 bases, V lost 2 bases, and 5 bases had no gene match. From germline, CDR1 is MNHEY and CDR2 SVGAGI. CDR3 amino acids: CASSYRTSGSSEQYF. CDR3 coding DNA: TGTGCCAGCAGTTACCGGACTAGCGGGAGTAGTGAGCAGTACTTC.